Presented here are 21 T cell receptor beta chains from one specimen sequenced in a study of shared clonotypes between healthy human individuals. Only in-frame clones appear in the TCRdb table, and some are missing; sequencing was by immunoSEQ multiplex PCR. This table has roughly 2 million clones, 90% to 97% appearing once. Sample: naive CD4+ T cells sorted from blood. Subset given: CD45RA+ positively selected. Source of these receptors: a man younger than 35 in good health.

V gene TRBV28 combines with J gene TRBJ2-7; D perhaps matches TRBD2 (5 bases). This CDR3 spans 15 amino acids. Trimming removed 3 bases at V and 2 bases at J, with 14 bases between. The germline CDR1 and CDR2 sequences are MDHEN and SYDVKM. The CDR3 protein is CASSFQGLKTYEQYF. The CDR3 region has the DNA TGTGCCAGCAGTTTTCAAGGACTTAAGACCTACGAGCAGTACTTC.

This chain uses TRBV14 with TRBJ2-2; 7 bases match TRBD2. CDR1 and CDR2 from the germline V gene are SGHDN and FVKESK. This CDR3 spans 15 amino acids. J gave up 5 bases and V 4 bases, and 7 bases lay outside the gene matches. CDR3 sequence (DNA): TGTGCCAGCAGCCTAAGAAGCGGGATTACCGGGGAGCTGTTTTTT. Amino acids: CASSLRSGITGELFF.

The chain joins TRBV2 to TRBJ2-5; D possibly corresponds to TRBD2 (6 bases). Germline values: CDR1 SNHLY, CDR2 FYNNEI. The CDR3 totals 14 residues. V was cut by 2 bases and J by 6 bases, with 13 bases left in between. The CDR3 region has the DNA TGTGCCAGCAGTGAACGGCAGGGAGGACAGACCCAGTACTTC. It codes for CASSERQGGQTQYF.

The chain carries TRBV30 and TRBJ1-2; D ambiguous. The V end lost 3 bases, the J end lost 8 bases, and 16 bases lay between the germline ends. This CDR3 contains 13 residues. Germline V gene lookup returns CDR1 GTSNPN and CDR2 SVGIG (reference sequence). The CDR3 DNA reads TGTGCCTGGAGCGTTTGGGCACGCTCAGGCTACACCTTC. Translated, it gives CAWSVWARSGYTF.

This chain uses TRBV6-5 with TRBJ1-2; TRBD1 is a possible D gene (6 bases). Trimming left V 5 bases short and J 4 bases short, with 14 bases between. CDR3 length equals 14 residues. The germline CDR1 and CDR2 sequences are MNHEY and SVGAGI. CDR3 nucleotides: TGTGCCAGCAGTGACTACAGGGACGGCTATGGCTACACCTTC. It encodes CASSDYRDGYGYTF.

This chain links TRBV29-1 with TRBJ1-1, with D possibly matching TRBD1 (6 bases). This CDR3 contains 15 residues. The V and J ends lost 2 bases and 1 base respectively, with 14 bases between them. Germline V gene data show CDR1 as SQVTM and CDR2 as ANQGSEA. This CDR3 is CSVERGSFGNTEAFF. The CDR3 coding sequence is TGCAGCGTTGAAAGGGGGTCTTTCGGGAACACTGAAGCTTTCTTT.

The V gene is TRBV19, the J gene TRBJ2-5; unclear D gene. V lost 5 bases and J 4 bases, leaving 14 bases between the germline ends. Germline V gene sequence: CDR1 LNHDA, CDR2 SQIVND (reference sequence). The CDR3 has 14 amino acids. The CDR3 loop is CASSPNSWGETQYF. As DNA, the CDR3 is TGTGCCAGTAGTCCCAACTCCTGGGGAGAGACCCAGTACTTC. The variable domain in full, completed from reference TRBV19 and TRBJ2-5, reads DGGITQSPKYLFRKEGQNVTLSCEQNLNHDAMYWYRQDPGQGLRLIYYSQIVNDFQKGDIAEGYSVSREKKESFPLTVTSAQKNPTAFYLCASSPNSWGETQYFGPGTRLLVL.

The V and J genes are TRBV6-5 and TRBJ1-6, with D possibly being TRBD1 (5 bases). Germline V CDR1 and CDR2: MNHEY, SVGAGI. CDR3 length: 12 residues. Trimming pared 6 bases from V and 13 bases from J, leaving 13 bases between. CDR3 nucleotide sequence: TGTGCCAGCAGCTCCGACGGGGGTCCCCTCCACTTT. This sequence encodes CASSSDGGPLHF.

The chain couples TRBV5-1 to TRBJ2-5, with 12 nucleotides matching TRBD2. The ends lost 4 bases at V and 5 bases at J; junction bases unmatched: 12. The CDR3 extends over 17 amino acids. Germline loops: CDR1 SGHRS, CDR2 YFSETQ. This CDR3 reads CASSPSGLAGLRETQYF. CDR3 bases: TGCGCCAGCAGCCCCTCGGGACTAGCGGGCCTCCGGGAGACCCAGTACTTC.

The chain uses TRBV19 and TRBJ1-6; 10 bases align to TRBD1. Germline lookup yields CDR1 LNHDA and CDR2 SQIVND (reference sequence). The CDR3 contains 14 residues. Trimming removed 7 bases from V and 7 bases from J; junction bases left unmatched: 4. CDR3 nucleotide sequence: TGTGCCAGTAACGACAGGGGGCGAAATTCACCCCTCCACTTT. Amino acids: CASNDRGRNSPLHF.

This clone has just one count. The chain has TRBV10-2 and TRBJ1-2, with D hard to call. The V gene lost 3 bases and the J gene lost 4 bases, with 9 bases spanning the gap. There are 13 residues in the CDR3. Germline-derived CDR1 and CDR2 are WSHSY and SAAADI. CDR3 sequence reads: CASSDPEIYGYTF. The CDR3 region has the DNA TGCGCCAGCAGTGACCCGGAAATCTATGGCTACACCTTC.

This chain links TRBV11-2 with TRBJ2-5; D tentatively fits TRBD1 or TRBD2 (5 bases each). This CDR3 region has 15 residues. The germline V and J ends were trimmed by 0 bases and 3 bases, with 11 bases remaining between them. Germline V gene sequence: CDR1 SGHAT, CDR2 FQNNGV. CDR3 bases: TGTGCCAGCAGCTTAGACGGGGCGGTAAAAGAGACCCAGTACTTC. Translating it yields CASSLDGAVKETQYF.

The chain uses TRBV11-2 and TRBJ1-5; maybe TRBD1 (5 bases). CDR1 and CDR2 (germline): SGHAT, FQNNGV. With 3 bases removed from V and 6 bases from J, the gap between germline ends came to 9 bases. This CDR3 contains 13 residues. In DNA, the CDR3 is TGTGCCAGCAGCTTTCAGGGTACTCAGCCCCAGCATTTT. Amino acids: CASSFQGTQPQHF. Together with reference TRBV11-2 and TRBJ1-5, the CDR3 gives the full variable domain: EAGVAQSPRYKIIEKRQSVAFWCNPISGHATLYWYQQILGQGPKLLIQFQNNGVVDDSQLPKDRFSAERLKGVDSTLKIQPAKLEDSAVYLCASSFQGTQPQHFGDGTRLSIL.

V gene TRBV5-6 combines with J gene TRBJ2-2; 10 bases line up with TRBD1. Germline V gene lookup returns CDR1 SGHDT and CDR2 YYEEEE. The CDR3 covers 16 residues. V dropped 4 bases and J dropped 2; count of bases not matched to a gene: 5. CDR3 residues: CASSPDRGLNTGELFF. As DNA, the CDR3 is TGTGCCAGCAGCCCCGACAGGGGGCTAAACACCGGGGAGCTGTTTTTT.

The chain couples TRBV7-2 to TRBJ2-1, with D perhaps TRBD1 (8 bases). V was shortened by 2 bases and J by 5 bases, with 19 bases between the two germline ends. Germline V gives CDR1 SGHTA, CDR2 FQGNSA. The CDR3 runs 17 residues. The CDR3 reads CASSLTMGGTGHNEQFF. The DNA of the CDR3 is TGTGCCAGCAGCTTAACGATGGGGGGGACAGGCCACAATGAGCAGTTCTTC.

The V gene is TRBV4-1, the J gene TRBJ2-2, with D possibly matching TRBD2 (6 bases). V gave up 4 bases and J gave up 6 bases, with 15 bases separating them. The CDR3 runs 15 residues. Germline V lookup: CDR1 MGHRA, CDR2 YSYEKL. The CDR3 spells CASSPGEVKAGELFF. The CDR3 nucleotides are TGCGCCAGCAGCCCCGGGGAGGTAAAGGCCGGGGAGCTGTTTTTT.

The gene calls are TRBV29-1 and TRBJ2-1; 8 bases align to TRBD1. Germline V gene data show CDR1 as SQVTM and CDR2 as ANQGSEA. V shed 4 bases, J shed 1 base, and the junction held 9 bases outside the gene matches. This CDR3 region has 16 residues. The CDR3 is CSVGQGSKSSYNEQFF. CDR3 bases: TGCAGCGTTGGACAGGGGAGCAAGAGTTCCTACAATGAGCAGTTCTTC.

The chain is built from TRBV10-3 and TRBJ1-2, with D possibly being TRBD1 (5 bases). Trimming cost V 0 bases and J 7 bases, with 15 bases left between them. Germline V gene lookup returns CDR1 ENHRY and CDR2 SYGVKD. The CDR3 is made up of 15 amino acids. CDR3 DNA sequence: TGTGCCATCAGTGAGTCGGGGCAGGGAATACGTGGCTACACCTTC. Encoded protein: CAISESGQGIRGYTF.

The CDR3 coding sequence is TGCGCCAGCAGCCAAGATTACAGGGCTGGTTACGAGCAGTACTTC. Translating gives CASSQDYRAGYEQYF. The chain has TRBV4-3 and TRBJ2-7; D might be TRBD1 (6 bases). This CDR3 has 15 amino acids. V lost 0 bases and J 4 bases, leaving 13 bases between the germline ends. Germline V gene data show CDR1 as LGHNA and CDR2 as YSLEER.

This chain uses TRBV7-9 with TRBJ2-5; 9 nucleotides line up with TRBD2. J gave up 3 bases and V 1 base, and 3 bases lay outside the gene matches. Germline V gene sequence: CDR1 SEHNR, CDR2 FQNEAQ (reference sequence). This CDR3 region has 15 residues. This CDR3 is CASSLDSGGKETQYF. CDR3 coding DNA: TGTGCCAGCAGCTTAGATAGCGGGGGAAAAGAGACCCAGTACTTC.

V and J are TRBV19 and TRBJ1-4; no definite D call. The V end was cut by 3 bases, the J end by 8 bases, with 10 bases between. CDR1 and CDR2 (germline): LNHDA, SQIVND (reference sequence). This CDR3 region has 13 residues. The CDR3 nucleotides read TGTGCCAGTAGTATCCGGGTAGGGGAAAAACTGTTTTTT. Translating gives CASSIRVGEKLFF.